Listed here are 14 T cell receptor beta chains from one sample, sequenced in a study of read filtering for tumor transcriptome and immune sequencing. Molecular barcoded adaptors covering alpha/delta and beta/gamma chains were used on around 370 ng RNA. Via MiXCR, TCRdb re-called the reads, giving one row per CDR3 protein. The table shows roughly 59,000 distinct CDR3 sequences, with roughly 20% occurring only once. Sequences were obtained from a population of CD138-negative cells sorted from bone marrow. The receptors derive from a donor at least 40 years old with multiple myeloma.

This clonotype turned up a few times. A much larger clone lies one base from this, so it may be a read error. V gene TRBV10-3 combines with J gene TRBJ2-1; tentatively, D is TRBD1 (5 bases). This CDR3 has 15 residues. Germline loops: CDR1 ENHRY, CDR2 SYGVKD. As DNA, the CDR3 is TGTGCCATCAGTGAGGAGACAGAGCCCTACAATGGGCAGTTCTTC. Translating it yields CAISEETEPYNGQFF.

As for this clonotype: A much larger clonotype is one base distant, so this may be a read error. The J gene is TRBJ2-6, the V gene TRBV10-3, with D perhaps TRBD2 (6 bases). The CDR3 extends over 16 amino acids. Germline CDR1 ENHRY, CDR2 SYGVKD. CDR3 sequence reads: CAISERGNSGVNVLTF. The CDR3 nucleotides read TGTGCCATCAGTGAGCGGGGGAACTCTGGGGTCAACGTCCTGACTTTC.

This clonotype has ten or more counts. This chain uses TRBV7-9 with TRBJ2-2; 12 nucleotides agree with TRBD2. V was pared by 6 bases and J by 5 bases, with 7 bases of the junction left unmatched. The CDR3 has 16 residues. Germline assignment: CDR1 SEHNR and CDR2 FQNEAQ (reference sequence). CDR3 protein: CASRSGTSGYTGELFF. In DNA form, the CDR3 reads TGTGCCAGCAGATCTGGGACTAGCGGGTATACCGGGGAGCTGTTTTTT.

Worth noting for this clonotype: One end of the junction is discordant with germline, which a read error may explain. The genes are TRBV7-7 and TRBJ2-5; D perhaps matches TRBD2 (5 bases). Germline lookup yields CDR1 SSHAT and CDR2 FNYEAQ (reference sequence). The CDR3 is made up of 16 amino acids. DNA for the CDR3: TGTGCTGGCAGCTCCTTGGCGGGCGCGGGCCAAGGGACCCAGTACTTC. This sequence encodes CAGSSLAGAGQGTQYF.

This clonotype appeared many times. The chain employs TRBV5-1 and TRBJ2-7, with 11 bases identical to TRBD2. This CDR3 is built from 14 residues. Germline V gene data show CDR1 as SGHRS and CDR2 as YFSETQ. The V segment lost 1 base and the J segment 3 bases; nucleotides outside the gene matches: 0. The CDR3 protein is CASSLTSGSYEQYF. The DNA for the CDR3 is TGCGCCAGCAGCTTGACTAGCGGGAGCTACGAGCAGTACTTC.

The V and J genes are TRBV28 and TRBJ2-3; 7 nucleotides line up with TRBD1. V lost 2 bases and J lost 0; bases outside the gene matches: 5. CDR1 and CDR2 from the germline V gene are MDHEN and SYDVKM. This CDR3 region has 16 residues. The CDR3 is CASSLPPDRSTDTQYF. The CDR3 region has the DNA TGTGCCAGCAGTTTACCTCCGGACAGGAGCACAGATACGCAGTATTTT.

This clonotype counts as medium-sized. The CDR3: CASSHTRLAALFNPNNEQFF. In DNA form, the CDR3 reads TGTGCCAGCAGCCATACCCGACTAGCGGCACTTTTTAATCCGAACAATGAGCAGTTCTTC. The chain combines TRBV7-8 with TRBJ2-1; 9 bases match TRBD2. The CDR3 is 20 residues long. Germline lookup yields CDR1 SGHVS and CDR2 FQNEAQ. The ends lost 5 bases at V and 5 bases at J; junction bases unmatched: 22.

This clonotype was seen repeatedly, ten times or more. The chain uses TRBV12-3 or TRBV12-4 and TRBJ2-1; 7 bases are shared with TRBD2. The CDR3 extends over 16 amino acids. V lost 7 bases to trimming and J lost 2 bases; unmatched junction nucleotides: 11. CDR3 region: CASKWWAGVTYNEQFF. The CDR3 coding sequence is TGTGCCAGCAAGTGGTGGGCGGGGGTAACCTACAATGAGCAGTTCTTC.

This clonotype was observed at least ten times. This sequence joins TRBV5-1 and TRBJ2-2; D perhaps matches TRBD2 (8 bases). V was cut by 3 bases and J by 2 bases, with 11 bases left in between. Germline V gene sequence: CDR1 SGHRS, CDR2 YFSETQ. The CDR3 has 15 residues. CDR3 loop: CASSSGGGNTGELFF. As DNA, the CDR3 is TGCGCCAGCAGCTCGGGAGGGGGCAACACCGGGGAGCTGTTTTTT.

At least ten counts were recorded for this clonotype. J is TRBJ2-3 and V is TRBV29-1, with TRBD2 matching over 11 bases. The CDR3 extends over 14 amino acids. Looked up from germline, CDR1 is SQVTM and CDR2 is ANQGSEA. V trimming: 6 bases; J trimming: 4 bases; junction bases outside the gene matches: 6. CDR3 residues: CSVTGTSGPDTQYF. CDR3 nucleotide sequence: TGCAGCGTAACCGGGACTAGCGGCCCAGATACGCAGTATTTT.

The sample holds many counts of this clonotype. The CDR3, as DNA: TGTGCCAGCAGCCAAGATCAAGCTAGCGGGGGCACAGATACGCAGTATTTT. It is translated as CASSQDQASGGTDTQYF. The chain uses TRBV4-2 and TRBJ2-3; 9 nucleotides match TRBD2. The CDR3 runs to 17 residues. CDR1 LGHNA and CDR2 YNFKEQ come from the germline V gene. J was trimmed by 1 base and V by 0 bases; bases with no gene match: 5.

This clonotype occurred a few times. The rearrangement links TRBV29-1 to TRBJ2-2; D is undetermined. CDR1 is SQVTM, CDR2 ANQGSEA, per germline. This CDR3 is built from 13 residues. The V and J ends lost 2 bases and 1 base respectively, with 5 bases between them. CDR3 bases: TGCAGCGTTGAACCAGGGAACACCGGGGAGCTGTTTTTT. Residues: CSVEPGNTGELFF.

This clonotype has at least ten counts. The chain couples TRBV28 to TRBJ2-1, with D perhaps TRBD2 (5 bases). The CDR3 is 16 residues long. CDR1 MDHEN and CDR2 SYDVKM come from the germline V gene. V dropped 6 bases and J dropped 3 bases, with 18 bases sitting between them. CDR3 sequence reads: CASRGRTAIHYNEQFF. The CDR3 DNA reads TGTGCCAGCAGGGGAAGGACTGCAATCCACTACAATGAGCAGTTCTTC.

This clonotype came up many times. The chain couples TRBV20-1 to TRBJ2-3, with 15 bases identical to TRBD2. Trimming at V came to 5 bases and at J to 0 bases, leaving 9 bases not matched to a gene. CDR3 size: 18 residues. Germline V gene sequence: CDR1 DFQATT, CDR2 SNEGSKA (reference sequence). Written as DNA, the CDR3 is TGCAGTGCTTGGACTAGCGGGGGGGCGGTCATTAGCACAGATACGCAGTATTTT. Amino acids: CSAWTSGGAVISTDTQYF.